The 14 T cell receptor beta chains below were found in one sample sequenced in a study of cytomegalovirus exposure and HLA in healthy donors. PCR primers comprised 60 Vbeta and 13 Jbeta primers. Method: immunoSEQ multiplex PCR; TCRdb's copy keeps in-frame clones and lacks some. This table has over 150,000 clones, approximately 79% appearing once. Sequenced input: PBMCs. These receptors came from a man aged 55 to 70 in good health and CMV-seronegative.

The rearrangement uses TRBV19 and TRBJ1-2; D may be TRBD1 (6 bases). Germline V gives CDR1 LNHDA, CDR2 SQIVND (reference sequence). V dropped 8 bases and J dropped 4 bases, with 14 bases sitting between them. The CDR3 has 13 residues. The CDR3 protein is CASQRGGSYGYTF. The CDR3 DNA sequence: TGTGCCAGTCAACGGGGGGGCAGCTATGGCTACACCTTC.

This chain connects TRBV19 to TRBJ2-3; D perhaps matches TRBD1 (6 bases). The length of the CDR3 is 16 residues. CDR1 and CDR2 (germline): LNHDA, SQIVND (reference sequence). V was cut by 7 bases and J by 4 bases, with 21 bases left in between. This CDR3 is CASTYTGAGEADTQYF. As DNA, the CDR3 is TGTGCCAGTACCTATACCGGGGCAGGGGAAGCAGATACGCAGTATTTT.

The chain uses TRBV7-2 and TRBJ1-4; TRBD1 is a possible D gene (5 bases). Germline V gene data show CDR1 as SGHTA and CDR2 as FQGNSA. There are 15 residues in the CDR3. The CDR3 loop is CAYTARVYPNEKLFF. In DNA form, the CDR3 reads TGTGCTTACACGGCCAGGGTATATCCTAATGAAAAACTGTTTTTT.

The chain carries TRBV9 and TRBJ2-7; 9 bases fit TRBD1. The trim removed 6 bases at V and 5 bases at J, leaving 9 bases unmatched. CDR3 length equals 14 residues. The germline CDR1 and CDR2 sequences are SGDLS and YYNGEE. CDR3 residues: CASNRQGGRDEQYF. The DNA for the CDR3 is TGTGCCAGCAACAGACAGGGGGGACGGGACGAGCAGTACTTC. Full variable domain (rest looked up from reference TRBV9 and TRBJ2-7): DSGVTQTPKHLITATGQRVTLRCSPRSGDLSVYWYQQSLDQGLQFLIQYYNGEERAKGNILERFSAQQFPDLHSELNLSSLELGDSALYFCASNRQGGRDEQYFGPGTRLTVT.

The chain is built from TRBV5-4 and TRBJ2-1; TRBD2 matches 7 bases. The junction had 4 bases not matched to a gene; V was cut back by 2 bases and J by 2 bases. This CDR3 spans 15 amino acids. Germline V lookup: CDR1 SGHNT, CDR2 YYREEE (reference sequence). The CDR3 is CASSFSAGAYNEQFF. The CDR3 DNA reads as TGTGCCAGCAGCTTCTCGGCGGGGGCCTACAATGAGCAGTTCTTC.

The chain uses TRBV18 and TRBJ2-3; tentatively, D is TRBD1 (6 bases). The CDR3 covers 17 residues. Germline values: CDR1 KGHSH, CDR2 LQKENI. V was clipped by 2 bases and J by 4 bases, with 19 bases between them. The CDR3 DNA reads TGTGCCAGCTCACCAGAGAGGGGGAGAGGGGGTGCAGATACGCAGTATTTT. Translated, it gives CASSPERGRGGADTQYF.

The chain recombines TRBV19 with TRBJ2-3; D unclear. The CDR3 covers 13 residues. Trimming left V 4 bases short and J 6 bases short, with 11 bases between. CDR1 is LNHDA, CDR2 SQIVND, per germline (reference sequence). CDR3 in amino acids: CASSRAFGDTQYF. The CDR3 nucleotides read TGTGCCAGTAGTAGGGCCTTCGGTGATACGCAGTATTTT.

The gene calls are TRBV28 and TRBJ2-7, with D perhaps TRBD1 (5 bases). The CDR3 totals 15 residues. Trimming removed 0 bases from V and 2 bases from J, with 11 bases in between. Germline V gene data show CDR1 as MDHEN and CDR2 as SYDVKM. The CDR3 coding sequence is TGTGCCAGCAGTTTATGGGGGCCCAATCCCTACGAGCAGTACTTC. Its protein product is CASSLWGPNPYEQYF.

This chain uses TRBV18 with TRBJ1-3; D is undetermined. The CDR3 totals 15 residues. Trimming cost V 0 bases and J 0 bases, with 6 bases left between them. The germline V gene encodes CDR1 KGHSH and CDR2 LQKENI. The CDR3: CASSPPSTSGNTIYF. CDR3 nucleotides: TGTGCCAGCTCACCACCGAGCACCTCTGGAAACACCATATATTTT.

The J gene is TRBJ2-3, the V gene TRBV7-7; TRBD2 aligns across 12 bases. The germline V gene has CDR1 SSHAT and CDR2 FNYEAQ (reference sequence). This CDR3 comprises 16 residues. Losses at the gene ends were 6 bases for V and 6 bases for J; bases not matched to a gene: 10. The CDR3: CASRHGLAGIRDTQYF. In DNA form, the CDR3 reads TGTGCCAGCAGGCACGGACTAGCGGGGATTAGGGATACGCAGTATTTT.

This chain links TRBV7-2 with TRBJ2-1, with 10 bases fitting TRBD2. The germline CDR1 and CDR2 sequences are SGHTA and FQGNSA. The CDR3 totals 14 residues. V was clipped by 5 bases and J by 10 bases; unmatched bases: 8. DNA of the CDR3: TGTGCCAGCAGCCCGGGACTAGCGATCGGGGAGCAGTTCTTC. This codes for CASSPGLAIGEQFF.

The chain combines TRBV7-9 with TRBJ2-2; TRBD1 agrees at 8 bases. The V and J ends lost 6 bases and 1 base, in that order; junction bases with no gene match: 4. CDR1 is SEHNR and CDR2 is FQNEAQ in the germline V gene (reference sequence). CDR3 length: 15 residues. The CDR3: CASRTGTGNTGELFF. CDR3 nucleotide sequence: TGTGCCAGCAGAACCGGGACAGGGAACACCGGGGAGCTGTTTTTT.

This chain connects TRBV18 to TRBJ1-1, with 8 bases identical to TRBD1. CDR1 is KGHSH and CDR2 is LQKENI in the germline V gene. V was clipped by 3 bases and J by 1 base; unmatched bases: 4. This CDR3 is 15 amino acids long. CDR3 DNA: TGTGCCAGCTCACCTGTAGGGACAGGGAACACTGAAGCTTTCTTT. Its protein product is CASSPVGTGNTEAFF.

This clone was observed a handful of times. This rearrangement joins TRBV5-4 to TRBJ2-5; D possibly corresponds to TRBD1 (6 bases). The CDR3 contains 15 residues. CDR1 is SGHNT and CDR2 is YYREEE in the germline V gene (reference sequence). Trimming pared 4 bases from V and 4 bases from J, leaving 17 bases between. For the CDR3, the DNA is TGTGCCAGCAGCCTCCCGGTTGGGGGCGCAGAGACCCAGTACTTC. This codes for CASSLPVGGAETQYF.